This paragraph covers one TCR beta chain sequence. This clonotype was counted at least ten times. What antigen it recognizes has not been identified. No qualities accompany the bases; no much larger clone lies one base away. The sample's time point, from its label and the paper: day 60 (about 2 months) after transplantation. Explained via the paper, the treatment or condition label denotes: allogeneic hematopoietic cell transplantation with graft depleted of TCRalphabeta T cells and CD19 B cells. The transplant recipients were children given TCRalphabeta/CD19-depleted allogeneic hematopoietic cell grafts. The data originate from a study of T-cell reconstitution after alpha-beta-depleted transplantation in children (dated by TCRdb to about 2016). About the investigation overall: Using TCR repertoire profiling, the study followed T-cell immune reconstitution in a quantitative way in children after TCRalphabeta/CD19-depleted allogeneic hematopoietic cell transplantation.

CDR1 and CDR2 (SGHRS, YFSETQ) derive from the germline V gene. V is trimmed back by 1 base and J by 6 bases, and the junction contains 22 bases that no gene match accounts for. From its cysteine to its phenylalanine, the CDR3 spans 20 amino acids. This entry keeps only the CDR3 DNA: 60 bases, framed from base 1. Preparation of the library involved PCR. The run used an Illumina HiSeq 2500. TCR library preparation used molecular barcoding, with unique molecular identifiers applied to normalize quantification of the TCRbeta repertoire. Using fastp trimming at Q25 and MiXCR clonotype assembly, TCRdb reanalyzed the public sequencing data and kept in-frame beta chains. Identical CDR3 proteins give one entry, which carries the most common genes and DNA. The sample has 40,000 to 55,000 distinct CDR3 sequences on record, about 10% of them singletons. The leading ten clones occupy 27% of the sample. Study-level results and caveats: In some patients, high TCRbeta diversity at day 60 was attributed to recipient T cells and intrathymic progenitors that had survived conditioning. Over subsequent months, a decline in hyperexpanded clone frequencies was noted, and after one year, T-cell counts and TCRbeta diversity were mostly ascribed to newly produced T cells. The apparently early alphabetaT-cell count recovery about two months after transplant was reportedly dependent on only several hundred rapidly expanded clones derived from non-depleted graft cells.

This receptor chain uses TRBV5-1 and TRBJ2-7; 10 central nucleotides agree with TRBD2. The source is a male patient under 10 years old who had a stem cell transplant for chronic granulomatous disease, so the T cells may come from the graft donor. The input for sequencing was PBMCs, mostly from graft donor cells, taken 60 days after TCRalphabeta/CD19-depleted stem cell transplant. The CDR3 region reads CASSLPGMLAGGPSLTEQYF. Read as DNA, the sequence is TGCGCCAGCAGCTTGCCGGGTATGTTAGCGGGAGGCCCCAGCCTTACCGAGCAGTACTTC.